Detailed here is one T cell receptor beta chain. Its antigen is unidentified. Losses at the gene ends were 1 base for V and 7 bases for J; bases not matched to a gene: 9. The V gene's germline CDR1 is SQVTM and CDR2 ANQGSEA. The CDR3 has 14 amino acids. The data belong to a study of CD8+CD57+ T cells in acquired aplastic anemia. Study background: The DNA of sorted CD4+ and CD8+ cells averaged 3.2 ug.

For sequencing, patients were chosen who had shown expansion of CD8+CD57+ cells by flow cytometry. For CDR3 and TCR beta VDJ profiling, genomic DNA was the template used. Each CDR3 protein is one row after TCRdb ran MiXCR on the reads. This table has 80,000 or so distinct CDR3 sequences, approximately 70% appearing once. Regarding the study as a whole: Around 29 shared CD8+ CDR3s appeared highly expressed within patients' immunodominant clones.

This TCR derives from a human donor with aplastic anemia. The sequencing input was sorted CD4+, CD8+, or CD8+CD57+ T cells (not recorded which) from PBMCs. This chain connects TRBV29-1 to TRBJ2-7, with 8 nucleotides matching TRBD2. The CDR3 sequence: CSVEAGAGVGEQYF. The CDR3 region has the DNA TGCAGCGTTGAAGCGGGAGCGGGAGTGGGGGAGCAGTACTTC.